This TCR beta chain is from a study of blood T cell repertoires in COVID-19. Sequenced by immunoSEQ multiplex PCR; TCRdb stores in-frame clones only, minus some. Of 90,000 to 120,000 clones listed, around 92% are singletons. This clone was recorded once. This TCR derives from a man aged 40-49 years with active or convalescent COVID-19. Sequences were obtained from peripheral blood.

CDR3 sequence reads: CASSLTSGPYEQYF. The CDR3 DNA follows: TGTGCCAGCAGCTTAACTAGCGGGCCCTACGAGCAGTACTTC. The chain recombines TRBV11-1 with TRBJ2-7; 9 bases are a match to TRBD2. V was clipped by 2 bases and J by 2 bases; unmatched bases: 1. The CDR3 sequence is 14 residues long. The germline V gene encodes CDR1 SGHAT and CDR2 FQDESV (reference sequence). The full variable domain, in which reference TRBV11-1 and TRBJ2-7 provide the parts outside the CDR3, is EAEVAQSPRYKITEKSQAVAFWCDPISGHATLYWYRQILGQGPELLVQFQDESVVDDSQLPKDRFSAERLKGVDSTLKIQPAELGDSAMYLCASSLTSGPYEQYFGPGTRLTVT.